This T cell receptor beta chain was obtained from a study of blood T cell repertoires in COVID-19. Study-level background: Material from acute and convalescent COVID-19 was sourced from the United States, Italy and Spain. Sample material is recorded as cDNA or gDNA derived from T cells, B-cell-depleted T cells, or PBMCs.

This clone has only a few counts. Source study methods: Counts of nucleated cells, estimated from reference gene primer amplification, were obtained. Libraries were prepared by immunoSEQ multiplex PCR; TCRdb keeps only in-frame clonotypes and omits some of them. Clonal size and the V and J genes are those of that table, whereas D and trimming came from the DNA. The table shows some 100,000 clones, with just under 80% occurring only once. The specimen sequenced was peripheral blood. The sequence was obtained from a man aged 65-85 years with active or convalescent COVID-19.

CDR3 in amino acids: CASSYGGGTEAFF. In DNA form, the CDR3 reads TGTGCCAGCAGTTACGGGGGAGGGACTGAAGCTTTCTTT. The chain recombines TRBV6-6 with TRBJ1-1; D possibly corresponds to TRBD1 (5 bases). This CDR3 spans 13 amino acids. Germline V gene data show CDR1 as MNHNY and CDR2 as SVGAGI (reference sequence). The ends were cut back, 2 bases at V and 5 bases at J, with 9 bases in the middle.